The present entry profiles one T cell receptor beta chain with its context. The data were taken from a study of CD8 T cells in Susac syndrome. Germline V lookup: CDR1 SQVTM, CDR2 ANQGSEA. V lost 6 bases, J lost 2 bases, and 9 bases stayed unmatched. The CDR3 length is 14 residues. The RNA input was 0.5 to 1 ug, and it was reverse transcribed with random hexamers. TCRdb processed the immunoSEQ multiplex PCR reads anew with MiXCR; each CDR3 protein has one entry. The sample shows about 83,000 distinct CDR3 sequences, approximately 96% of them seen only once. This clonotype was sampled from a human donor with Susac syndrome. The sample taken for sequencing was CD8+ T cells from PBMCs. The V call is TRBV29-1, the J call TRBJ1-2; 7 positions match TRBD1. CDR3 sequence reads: CSVEGLTGNYGYTF. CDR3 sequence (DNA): TGCAGCGTAGAGGGGCTGACAGGGAACTATGGCTACACCTTC.